These T cell receptor beta chains were read from a single sample in a study of cytomegalovirus exposure and HLA in healthy donors. Libraries were prepared by immunoSEQ multiplex PCR; TCRdb keeps only in-frame clonotypes and omits some of them. The table shows roughly 100,000 clones, with approximately 94% occurring only once. The sample comprised PBMCs. Receptors were obtained from a woman under 30 in good health and CMV-seronegative. CDR3s include the opening cysteine and the closing phenylalanine or tryptophan. The order of the fields is J gene, V gene, CDR3 protein.

TRBJ2-1,TRBV11-2,CASSPGASGGNEQFF
TRBJ2-3,TRBV10-3,CAISESGGRAGDTQYF
TRBJ2-7,TRBV12-5,CATRPGLGYEQYF
TRBJ1-5,TRBV30,CAWSVAGFYAQPQHF
TRBJ2-1,TRBV7-9,CASSFTSSYNEQFF
TRBJ1-1,TRBV11-3,CASSSLMTGRVTEAFF
TRBJ2-7,TRBV30,CAWSAFYEQYF
TRBJ2-1,TRBV9,CASSVARTSGDNEQFF
TRBJ1-2,TRBV19,CASSLPGGPNYGYTF
TRBJ2-7,TRBV19,CASRRQAGPYEQYF
TRBJ2-2,TRBV7-2,CASSLQRQSTGELFF
TRBJ2-1,TRBV6-1,CASVGTQDYNEQFF
TRBJ2-2,TRBV4-3,CASSHPSVVWTGELFF
TRBJ2-7,TRBV18,CASSPLGGPYEQYF
TRBJ2-7,TRBV27,CASSKTSGGAYEQYF
TRBJ2-3,TRBV10-3,CAISDRADTQYF
TRBJ2-7,TRBV30,CAWSVGPEQYF
TRBJ1-4,TRBV6-6,CASSSGQANEKLFF
TRBJ2-7,TRBV9,CASSATPSGSPYEQYF
TRBJ1-1,TRBV7-3,CASSSGGTEAFF
TRBJ2-7,TRBV15,CATSRGPGTSSYEQYF
TRBJ1-4,TRBV15,CATGRHELRATNEKLFF
TRBJ1-5,TRBV18,CASSPAGAVGEPQHF
TRBJ2-1,TRBV19,CASSTLGLADPSSYNEQFF
TRBJ2-7,TRBV5-4,CASSLVVPEGEQYF
TRBJ2-6,TRBV2,CASSFSGSSGANVLTF
TRBJ1-5,TRBV2,CASSGPGTELYSNQPQHF
TRBJ2-2,TRBV6-1,CASSDGQGAGELFF
TRBJ1-1,TRBV11-2,CASSLGPGGGTEAFF